This entry is about one TCR beta chain. Its antigen is unknown. This sample is part of a study of type 1 regulatory T cells. TCRdb re-called the reads with MiXCR, one entry per CDR3 protein. The table records fewer than 25,000 distinct CDR3 sequences, roughly 50% of them present only once. The V segment lost 5 bases and the J segment 3 bases; nucleotides outside the gene matches: 0. Germline loops: CDR1 LNHDA, CDR2 SQIVND (reference sequence). CDR3 length: 12 amino acids. The clonotype comes from a human donor in good health. The sample was cultured T cells, either the whole culture or a sorted T cell fraction (not recorded which). The V call is TRBV19, the J call TRBJ1-2, with TRBD1 identical over 7 bases. The CDR3 sequence is CASSDRDYGYTF. CDR3 bases: TGTGCCAGTAGTGACAGGGACTATGGCTACACCTTC. Using reference TRBV19 and TRBJ1-2 for the parts outside the CDR3, the full variable domain is DGGITQSPKYLFRKEGQNVTLSCEQNLNHDAMYWYRQDPGQGLRLIYYSQIVNDFQKGDIAEGYSVSREKKESFPLTVTSAQKNPTAFYLCASSDRDYGYTFGSGTRLTVV.